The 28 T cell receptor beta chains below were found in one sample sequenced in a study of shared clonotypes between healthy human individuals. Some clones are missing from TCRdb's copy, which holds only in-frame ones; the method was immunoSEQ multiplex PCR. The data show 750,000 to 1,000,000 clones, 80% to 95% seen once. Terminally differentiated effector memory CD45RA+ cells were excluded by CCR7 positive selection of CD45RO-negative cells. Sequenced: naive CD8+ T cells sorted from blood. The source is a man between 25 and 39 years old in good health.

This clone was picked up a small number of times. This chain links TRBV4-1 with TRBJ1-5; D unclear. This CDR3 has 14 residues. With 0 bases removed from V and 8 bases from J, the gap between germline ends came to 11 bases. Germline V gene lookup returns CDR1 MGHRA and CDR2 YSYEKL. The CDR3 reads CASSQDLSGKPQHF. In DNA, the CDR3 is TGCGCCAGCAGCCAAGATCTTTCTGGGAAGCCCCAGCATTTT.

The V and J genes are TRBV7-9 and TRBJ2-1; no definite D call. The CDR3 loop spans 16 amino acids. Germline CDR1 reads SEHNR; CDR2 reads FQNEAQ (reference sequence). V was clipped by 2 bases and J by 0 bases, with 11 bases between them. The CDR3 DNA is TGTGCCAGCAGCTTAATATGGTTCGACTCCTACAATGAGCAGTTCTTC. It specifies CASSLIWFDSYNEQFF.

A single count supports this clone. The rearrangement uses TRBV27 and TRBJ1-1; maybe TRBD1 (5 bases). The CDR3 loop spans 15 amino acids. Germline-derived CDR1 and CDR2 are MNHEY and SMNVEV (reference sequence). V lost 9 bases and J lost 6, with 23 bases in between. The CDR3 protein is CASSARGGGGPEAFF. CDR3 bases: TGTGCCAGTTCTGCTCGAGGTGGGGGAGGGCCTGAAGCTTTCTTT.

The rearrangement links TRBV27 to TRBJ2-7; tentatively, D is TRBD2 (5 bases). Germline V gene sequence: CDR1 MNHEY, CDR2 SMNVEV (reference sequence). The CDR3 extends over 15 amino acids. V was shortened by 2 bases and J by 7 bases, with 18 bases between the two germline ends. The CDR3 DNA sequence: TGTGCCAGCAGTTTAAGTTGGGCAGCGAGGGAGGAGCAGTACTTC. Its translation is CASSLSWAAREEQYF.

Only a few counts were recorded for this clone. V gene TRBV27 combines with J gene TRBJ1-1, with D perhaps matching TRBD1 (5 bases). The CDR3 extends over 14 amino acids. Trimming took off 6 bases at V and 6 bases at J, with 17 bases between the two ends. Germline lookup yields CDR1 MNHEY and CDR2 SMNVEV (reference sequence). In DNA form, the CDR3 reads TGTGCCAGCAGGATTGGGAGGGGAGCCCCTGAAGCTTTCTTT. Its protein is CASRIGRGAPEAFF.

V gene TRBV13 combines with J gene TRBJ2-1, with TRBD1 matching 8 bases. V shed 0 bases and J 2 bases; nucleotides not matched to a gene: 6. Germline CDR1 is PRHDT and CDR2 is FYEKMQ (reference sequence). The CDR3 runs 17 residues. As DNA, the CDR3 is TGTGCCAGCAGCTTAGGCCAAGGACAGGGCCCCTACAATGAGCAGTTCTTC. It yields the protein CASSLGQGQGPYNEQFF. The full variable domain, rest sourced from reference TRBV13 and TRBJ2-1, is AAGVIQSPRHLIKEKRETATLKCYPIPRHDTVYWYQQGPGQDPQFLISFYEKMQSDKGSIPDRFSAQQFSDYHSELNMSSLELGDSALYFCASSLGQGQGPYNEQFFGPGTRLTVL.

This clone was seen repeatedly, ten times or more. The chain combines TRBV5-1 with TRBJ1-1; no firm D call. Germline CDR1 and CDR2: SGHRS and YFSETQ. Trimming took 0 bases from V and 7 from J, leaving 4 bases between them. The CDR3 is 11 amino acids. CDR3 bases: TGCGCCAGCAGCTTGGGAAGTGAAGCTTTCTTT. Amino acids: CASSLGSEAFF.

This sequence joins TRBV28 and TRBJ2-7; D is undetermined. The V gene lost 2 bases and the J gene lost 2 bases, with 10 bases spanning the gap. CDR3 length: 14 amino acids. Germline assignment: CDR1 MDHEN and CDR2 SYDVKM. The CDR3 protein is CASSLMSGTYEQYF. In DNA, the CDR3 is TGTGCCAGCAGTTTAATGTCTGGTACCTACGAGCAGTACTTC.

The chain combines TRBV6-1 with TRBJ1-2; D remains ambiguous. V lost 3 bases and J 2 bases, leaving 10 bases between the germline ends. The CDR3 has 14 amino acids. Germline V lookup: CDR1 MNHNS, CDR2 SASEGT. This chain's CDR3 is CASSDAVSNYGYTF. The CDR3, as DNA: TGTGCCAGCAGTGACGCAGTATCAAACTATGGCTACACCTTC.

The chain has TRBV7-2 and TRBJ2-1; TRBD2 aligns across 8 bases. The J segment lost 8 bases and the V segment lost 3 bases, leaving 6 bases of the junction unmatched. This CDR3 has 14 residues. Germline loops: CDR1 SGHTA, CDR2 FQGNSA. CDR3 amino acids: CASSFGLASYEQFF. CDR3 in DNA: TGTGCCAGCAGCTTCGGACTAGCATCATATGAGCAGTTCTTC.

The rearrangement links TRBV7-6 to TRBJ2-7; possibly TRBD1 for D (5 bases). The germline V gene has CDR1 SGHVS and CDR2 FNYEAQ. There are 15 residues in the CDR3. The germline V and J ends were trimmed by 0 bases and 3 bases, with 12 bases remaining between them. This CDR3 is CASSLARQGYYEQYF. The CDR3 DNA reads TGTGCCAGCAGCTTAGCGAGGCAGGGATACTACGAGCAGTACTTC.

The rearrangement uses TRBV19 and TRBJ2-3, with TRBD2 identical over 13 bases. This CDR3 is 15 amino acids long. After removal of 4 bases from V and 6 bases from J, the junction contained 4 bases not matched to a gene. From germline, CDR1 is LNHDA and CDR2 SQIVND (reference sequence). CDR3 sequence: CASSTGLAGVDTQYF. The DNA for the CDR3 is TGTGCCAGTAGTACAGGACTAGCGGGAGTGGATACGCAGTATTTT.

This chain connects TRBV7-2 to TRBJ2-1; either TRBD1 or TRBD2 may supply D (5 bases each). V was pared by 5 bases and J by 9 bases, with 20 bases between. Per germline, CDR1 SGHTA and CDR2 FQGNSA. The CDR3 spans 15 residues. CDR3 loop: CASSRRDHPDGEQFF. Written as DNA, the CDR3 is TGTGCCAGCAGCCGCCGGGACCACCCGGACGGTGAGCAGTTCTTC.

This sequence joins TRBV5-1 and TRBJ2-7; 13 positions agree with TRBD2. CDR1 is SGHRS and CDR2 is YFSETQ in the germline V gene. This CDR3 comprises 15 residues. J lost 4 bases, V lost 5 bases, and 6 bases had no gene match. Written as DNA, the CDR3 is TGCGCCAGCAGACCCGAACTAGCGGGAGGGTACGAGCAGTACTTC. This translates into CASRPELAGGYEQYF.

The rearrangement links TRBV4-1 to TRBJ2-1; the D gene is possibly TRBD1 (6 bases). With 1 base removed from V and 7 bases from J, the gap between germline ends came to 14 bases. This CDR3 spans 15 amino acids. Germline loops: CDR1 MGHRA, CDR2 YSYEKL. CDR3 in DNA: TGCGCCAGCAGCCAAGGGGTCCAGGGGTGGAATGAGCAGTTCTTC. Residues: CASSQGVQGWNEQFF.

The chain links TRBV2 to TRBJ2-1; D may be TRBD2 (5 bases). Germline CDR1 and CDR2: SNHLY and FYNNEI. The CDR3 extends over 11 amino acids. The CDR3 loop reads CAGARGNEQFF. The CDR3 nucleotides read TGTGCGGGAGCCCGTGGTAATGAGCAGTTCTTC.

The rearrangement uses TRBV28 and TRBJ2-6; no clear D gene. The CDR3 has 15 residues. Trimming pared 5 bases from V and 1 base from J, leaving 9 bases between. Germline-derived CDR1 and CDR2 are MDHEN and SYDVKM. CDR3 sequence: CASSPLGSGANVLTF. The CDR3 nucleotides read TGTGCCAGCAGTCCCCTCGGGTCTGGGGCCAACGTCCTGACTTTC.

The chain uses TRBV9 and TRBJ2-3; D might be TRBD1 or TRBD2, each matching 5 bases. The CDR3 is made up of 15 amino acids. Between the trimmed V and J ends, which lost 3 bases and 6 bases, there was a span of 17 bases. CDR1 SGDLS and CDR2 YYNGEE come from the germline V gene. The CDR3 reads CASSASSGAGDTQYF. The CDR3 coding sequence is TGTGCCAGCAGCGCCTCCTCCGGGGCTGGGGATACGCAGTATTTT. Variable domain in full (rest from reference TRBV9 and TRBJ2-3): DSGVTQTPKHLITATGQRVTLRCSPRSGDLSVYWYQQSLDQGLQFLIQYYNGEERAKGNILERFSAQQFPDLHSELNLSSLELGDSALYFCASSASSGAGDTQYFGPGTRLTVL.

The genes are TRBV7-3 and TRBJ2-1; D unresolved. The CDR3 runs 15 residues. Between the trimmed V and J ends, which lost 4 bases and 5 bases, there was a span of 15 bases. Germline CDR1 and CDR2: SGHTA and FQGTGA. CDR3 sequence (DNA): TGTGCCAGCAGCTCAGAGGAAACAAAGGACAATGAGCAGTTCTTC. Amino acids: CASSSEETKDNEQFF.

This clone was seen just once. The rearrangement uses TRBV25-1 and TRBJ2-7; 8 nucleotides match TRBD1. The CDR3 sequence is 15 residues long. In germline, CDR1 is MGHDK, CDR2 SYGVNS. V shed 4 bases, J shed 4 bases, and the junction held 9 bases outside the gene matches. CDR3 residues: CASSAWGQVNYEQYF. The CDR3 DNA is TGTGCCAGCAGTGCGTGGGGACAGGTTAATTACGAGCAGTACTTC.

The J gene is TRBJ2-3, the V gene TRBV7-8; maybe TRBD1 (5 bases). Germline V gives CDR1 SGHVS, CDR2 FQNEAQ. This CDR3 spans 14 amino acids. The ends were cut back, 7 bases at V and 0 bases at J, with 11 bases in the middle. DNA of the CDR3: TGTGCCAGCACCAAGGGGATCAGCACAGATACGCAGTATTTT. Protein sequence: CASTKGISTDTQYF.

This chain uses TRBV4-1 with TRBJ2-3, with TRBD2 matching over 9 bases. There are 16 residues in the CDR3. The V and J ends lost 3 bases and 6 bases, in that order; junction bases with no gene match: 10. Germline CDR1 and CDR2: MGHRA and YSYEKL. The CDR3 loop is CASSQHLAGPHDTQYF. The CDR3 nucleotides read TGCGCCAGCAGCCAGCATCTAGCGGGACCACACGATACGCAGTATTTT.

In nucleotides, the CDR3 is TGTGCCAGCAGGGGACTAGCGGGAGCTGGCTACGAGCAGTACTTC. Translated, it gives CASRGLAGAGYEQYF. This chain joins TRBV6-1 and TRBJ2-7; 14 bases map to TRBD2. From germline, CDR1 is MNHNS and CDR2 SASEGT. CDR3 length: 15 residues. V lost 6 bases and J lost 3; bases outside the gene matches: 4.

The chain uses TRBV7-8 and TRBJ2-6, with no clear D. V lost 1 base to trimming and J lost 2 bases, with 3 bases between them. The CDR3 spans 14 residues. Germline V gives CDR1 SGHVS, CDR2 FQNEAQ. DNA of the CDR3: TGTGCCAGCAGCTTAGGACCTGGGGCCAACGTCCTGACTTTC. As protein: CASSLGPGANVLTF.

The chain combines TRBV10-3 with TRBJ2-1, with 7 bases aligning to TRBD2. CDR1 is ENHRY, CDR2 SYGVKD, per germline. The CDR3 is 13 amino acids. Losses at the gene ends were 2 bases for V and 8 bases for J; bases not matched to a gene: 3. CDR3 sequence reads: CAISEEGGYEQFF. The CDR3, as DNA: TGTGCCATCAGTGAGGAGGGAGGGTATGAGCAGTTCTTC.

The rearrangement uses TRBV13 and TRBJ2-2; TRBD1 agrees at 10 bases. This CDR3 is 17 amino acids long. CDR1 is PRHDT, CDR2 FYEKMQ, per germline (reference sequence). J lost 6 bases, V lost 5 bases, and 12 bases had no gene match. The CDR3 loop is CASSGAPGQGFAGELFF. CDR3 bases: TGTGCCAGCAGCGGCGCACCGGGACAGGGGTTCGCCGGGGAGCTGTTTTTT.

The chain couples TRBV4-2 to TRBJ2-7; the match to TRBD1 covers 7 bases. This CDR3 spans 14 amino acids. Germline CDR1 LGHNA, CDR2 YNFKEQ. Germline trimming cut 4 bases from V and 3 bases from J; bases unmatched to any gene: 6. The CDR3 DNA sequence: TGTGCCAGCAGCCCTTCCGGGACAGACTACGAGCAGTACTTC. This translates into CASSPSGTDYEQYF.

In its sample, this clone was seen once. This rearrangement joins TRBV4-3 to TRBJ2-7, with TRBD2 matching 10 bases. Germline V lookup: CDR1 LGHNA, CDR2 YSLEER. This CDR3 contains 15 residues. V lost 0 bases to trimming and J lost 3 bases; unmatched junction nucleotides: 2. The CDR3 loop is CASSQDASGSYEQYF. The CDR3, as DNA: TGCGCCAGCAGCCAAGATGCTAGCGGGAGCTACGAGCAGTACTTC.